The 16 T cell receptor beta chains below all came from one sample that was sequenced in a study of shared clonotypes between healthy human individuals. The table came from immunoSEQ multiplex PCR; TCRdb's copy has only in-frame clones and leaves some out. The table records about 2 million clones, roughly 96% of them present only once. Source material: naive CD4+ T cells sorted from blood. Subset indicated: CD45RA+ positively selected. The receptors derive from a man aged 18 to 29 in good health.

The rearrangement links TRBV29-1 to TRBJ2-3; either TRBD1 or TRBD2 may fit D (5 bases each). This CDR3 spans 15 amino acids. In germline, CDR1 is SQVTM, CDR2 ANQGSEA. V was cut by 7 bases and J by 4 bases, with 21 bases left in between. CDR3 residues: CSALPGARDADTQYF. CDR3 sequence (DNA): TGCAGCGCTCTACCGGGTGCGAGGGACGCAGATACGCAGTATTTT.

The genes are TRBV10-2 and TRBJ2-7; a weak D match, TRBD2 (6 bases). V lost 5 bases and J 6 bases, leaving 11 bases between the germline ends. The CDR3 length is 12 residues. Germline values: CDR1 WSHSY, CDR2 SAAADI. CDR3: CASSTLAIEQYF. The CDR3 nucleotides are TGCGCCAGCAGTACCCTAGCGATCGAGCAGTACTTC.

The rearrangement uses TRBV30 and TRBJ2-7, with a tentative D call TRBD1 (5 bases). CDR1 and CDR2 from the germline V gene are GTSNPN and SVGIG (reference sequence). This CDR3 region has 12 residues. V gave up 3 bases and J gave up 3 bases, with 9 bases separating them. The CDR3 here is CAWSDSHYEQYF. The CDR3 coding sequence is TGTGCCTGGAGCGACAGTCACTACGAGCAGTACTTC.

V usage is TRBV5-1 and J usage is TRBJ2-3, with TRBD2 matching over 8 bases. This CDR3 spans 15 amino acids. Looked up from germline, CDR1 is SGHRS and CDR2 is YFSETQ. The ends lost 2 bases at V and 6 bases at J; junction bases unmatched: 8. CDR3 region: CASSFSGTRLDTQYF. The CDR3 region has the DNA TGCGCCAGCAGCTTCTCCGGGACTAGACTTGATACGCAGTATTTT.

This rearrangement joins TRBV11-2 to TRBJ2-7; a weak D match, TRBD1 (5 bases). The germline V gene has CDR1 SGHAT and CDR2 FQNNGV. The CDR3 is 14 residues long. V lost 0 bases, J lost 0 bases, and 6 bases lay in between. CDR3 sequence (DNA): TGTGCCAGCAGCTTAGAGGGGCACTCCTACGAGCAGTACTTC. Encoded protein: CASSLEGHSYEQYF.

This CDR3 reads CASSTPGQGRHGYTF. The CDR3 DNA sequence: TGTGCCAGCAGTACCCCCGGACAGGGTCGACATGGCTACACCTTC. The chain recombines TRBV6-5 with TRBJ1-2; 8 positions match TRBD1. The CDR3 contains 15 residues. The trim removed 5 bases at V and 6 bases at J, leaving 11 bases unmatched. Germline V gene data show CDR1 as MNHEY and CDR2 as SVGAGI.

The genes are TRBV2 and TRBJ2-2; a weak D match, TRBD1 (5 bases). The CDR3 is 15 amino acids. Trimming removed 6 bases at V and 6 bases at J, with 17 bases between. CDR1 and CDR2 (germline): SNHLY, FYNNEI. Here the CDR3 reads CASSDPGAHAGELFF. CDR3 coding DNA: TGTGCCAGCAGCGACCCTGGGGCCCACGCCGGGGAGCTGTTTTTT.

Details on this clone: Other DNA sequences in the sample encode the same CDR3. The rearrangement links TRBV5-1 to TRBJ2-4; perhaps TRBD2 as D (5 bases). The V end lost 3 bases, the J end lost 2 bases, and 6 bases lay between the germline ends. This CDR3 region has 13 residues. Germline CDR1 is SGHRS and CDR2 is YFSETQ. The DNA of the CDR3 is TGCGCCAGCAGCTCGGACTCCAAAAACATTCAGTACTTC. It encodes CASSSDSKNIQYF.

CDR3 loop: CASSADRGRDTQYF. CDR3 sequence (DNA): TGTGCCAGCAGCGCGGACAGGGGGCGAGATACGCAGTATTTT. The chain couples TRBV5-4 to TRBJ2-3; 11 nucleotides line up with TRBD1. The CDR3 is made up of 14 amino acids. CDR1 is SGHNT, CDR2 YYREEE, per germline (reference sequence). Trimming cost V 4 bases and J 5 bases; bases outside gene matches: 3.

The chain has TRBV2 and TRBJ2-1, with 9 bases aligning to TRBD2. Germline values: CDR1 SNHLY, CDR2 FYNNEI. The CDR3 totals 15 residues. The junction had 7 bases not matched to a gene; V was cut back by 5 bases and J by 5 bases. CDR3 DNA: TGTGCCAGCAGTTGGGCTAGCGGGATCGACAATGAGCAGTTCTTC. Translation: CASSWASGIDNEQFF.

The rearrangement links TRBV28 to TRBJ2-7, with 8 bases fitting TRBD2. The CDR3 sequence is 13 residues long. V shed 4 bases and J 6 bases; nucleotides not matched to a gene: 5. CDR1 is MDHEN and CDR2 is SYDVKM in the germline V gene. For the CDR3, the DNA is TGTGCCAGCAGTTCACCGGGACTAGGCGAGCAGTACTTC. This translates into CASSSPGLGEQYF. The variable domain in full, with the rest retrieved from reference TRBV28 and TRBJ2-7, is DVKVTQSSRYLVKRTGEKVFLECVQDMDHENMFWYRQDPGLGLRLIYFSYDVKMKEKGDIPEGYSVSREKKERFSLILESASTNQTSMYLCASSSPGLGEQYFGPGTRLTVT.

The V gene is TRBV30, the J gene TRBJ2-1; D is uncertain. V was shortened by 2 bases and J by 12 bases, with 11 bases between the two germline ends. The CDR3 has 11 amino acids. The V gene's germline CDR1 is GTSNPN and CDR2 SVGIG (reference sequence). The CDR3, as DNA: TGTGCCTGGAGTATCCAGGCGACGCAGTTCTTC. This encodes CAWSIQATQFF.

The rearrangement uses TRBV4-1 and TRBJ1-3; no clear D. V lost 5 bases, J lost 0 bases, and 11 bases lay in between. This CDR3 contains 15 residues. Per germline, CDR1 MGHRA and CDR2 YSYEKL. The CDR3 coding sequence is TGCGCCAGCAGCTCGCCTCCCATCTCTGGAAACACCATATATTTT. Translation gives CASSSPPISGNTIYF.

The rearrangement links TRBV5-4 to TRBJ2-7, with 11 positions matching TRBD2. The V and J ends lost 2 bases and 0 bases, in that order; junction bases with no gene match: 1. The CDR3 has 15 residues. CDR1 is SGHNT, CDR2 YYREEE, per germline (reference sequence). The CDR3 coding sequence is TGTGCCAGCAGCTTTGGACTAGCGGGCTCCTACGAGCAGTACTTC. Amino acids: CASSFGLAGSYEQYF. Filled out from reference TRBV5-4 and TRBJ2-7, the complete variable domain reads ETGVTQSPTHLIKTRGQQVTLRCSSQSGHNTVSWYQQALGQGPQFIFQYYREEENGRGNFPPRFSGLQFPNYSSELNVNALELDDSALYLCASSFGLAGSYEQYFGPGTRLTVT.

This clone was seen just once. The V call is TRBV6-1, the J call TRBJ1-6; D is uncertain. Trimming left V 2 bases short and J 0 bases short, with 8 bases between. Germline CDR1 reads MNHNS; CDR2 reads SASEGT. This CDR3 has 16 residues. DNA for the CDR3: TGTGCCAGCAGTGAATTGAGGAGCTCCTATAATTCACCCCTCCACTTT. Its translation: CASSELRSSYNSPLHF.

The rearrangement uses TRBV4-1 and TRBJ2-7; 14 bases agree with TRBD2. This CDR3 is 18 amino acids long. Germline V CDR1 and CDR2: MGHRA, YSYEKL. The J segment lost 0 bases and the V segment lost 1 base, leaving 5 bases of the junction unmatched. CDR3 loop: CASSQGLAGGPSSYEQYF. For the CDR3, the DNA is TGCGCCAGCAGCCAAGGACTAGCGGGAGGGCCCAGCTCCTACGAGCAGTACTTC.